This record looks at one T cell receptor beta chain sequence and its context. Its specificity is not known. The sample belongs to a study of Ad26.COV2.S vaccination and SARS-CoV-2 variants. The wider study: Participants got Ad26.COV2.S intramuscularly, once or twice 56 days apart.

Noted treatment: some 20 received Ad26.COV2.S at low or high dose, single or two shots; roughly five received placebo; per-sample allocation not given. Samples were taken on day 63 after the first vaccine or placebo injection. Germline CDR1 is LNHDA and CDR2 is SQIVND (reference sequence). V lost 4 bases and J lost 0, with 10 bases in between. This CDR3 contains 15 residues. Findings of the study overall: Spike-specific CD8+ and CD4+ T cell responses reportedly showed substantial breadth after vaccination.

The table came from immunoSEQ multiplex PCR; TCRdb's copy has only in-frame clones and leaves some out. The table records a few hundred thousand clones, approximately 87% of them present only once. The clonotype comes from a person between 18 and 65 years old who received the Ad26.COV2.S COVID-19 vaccine or a placebo. J is TRBJ2-1 and V is TRBV19; D unclear. The source was peripheral blood, collected in a trial of Ad26.COV2.S vaccine versus placebo. CDR3 sequence: CASSSDLGSYNEQFF. DNA of the CDR3: TGTGCCAGTAGTAGCGACTTGGGCTCCTACAATGAGCAGTTCTTC.